This is a list of T cell receptor beta chains from one sample in a study of Graves' ophthalmopathy and Graves' hyperthyroidism. From the multiplex PCR reads, TCRdb called clonotypes with MiXCR, one entry per CDR3 protein. The table lists about 620,000 distinct CDR3 sequences, about a fifth of them singletons. The sequencing sample was made of peripheral blood. These receptors all stem from a woman between 18 and 29 years old with stable Graves' hyperthyroidism. Some clones in this sample may be carry-over from other donors' samples. CDR3s include the opening cysteine and the closing phenylalanine or tryptophan. Each record gives: V gene, J gene, CDR3 protein.

TRBV2	TRBJ2-7	CASSAGLAGYEQYF
TRBV20-1	TRBJ1-5	CSASPRGEPQHF
TRBV7-8	TRBJ2-5	CASVGRRQETQYF
TRBV20-1	TRBJ1-1	CSARSRDRDITEAFF
TRBV6-5	TRBJ1-2	CASRQGTGYTF
TRBV5-1	TRBJ1-2	CASRRAGTGEGYTF
TRBV6-5	TRBJ1-1	CASSYSFGPEAFF
TRBV6-1	TRBJ2-7	CASTLTPYEQYF
TRBV3-1	TRBJ2-5	CASSQDEEKVLETQYF
TRBV2	TRBJ2-4	CASKGDRALAKNIQYF